Presented here are 11 T cell receptor beta chains from one specimen sequenced in a study of Ad26.COV2.S vaccination and SARS-CoV-2 variants (dated by TCRdb to the early 2020s). The library was generated by the immunoSEQ multiplex PCR assay. TCRdb provides this immuneACCESS table in a form limited to in-frame rearrangements. Some clones are lacking; in checked studies, under half of them reflect an unresolved V gene, and why the rest are absent is not known. In this sample the table shows 300,000 to 500,000 clones, approximately 91% of which occur a single time. In total, the top ten clones hold roughly 3% of the sample. The treatment or condition label, as the study defines it: roughly 18 received Ad26.COV2.S at low or high dose, single or two shots; several received placebo; per-sample allocation not given. For vaccine and placebo recipients, the sequenced repertoires came from samples collected on day 63 after the first injection.

This specimen was peripheral blood, taken in a trial of Ad26.COV2.S vaccine versus placebo. Receptor source: a person aged 18-65 years who received the Ad26.COV2.S COVID-19 vaccine or a placebo.

A remark on this clone: In the same sample, other DNA sequences code for this CDR3. The chain is built from TRBV7-2 and TRBJ2-5, with 7 bases lining up with TRBD2. This CDR3 has 14 amino acids. Germline lookup yields CDR1 SGHTA and CDR2 FQGNSA. V gave up 1 base and J gave up 5 bases; unmatched junction bases: 4. CDR3 DNA: TGTGCCAGCAGCTTAGGGGGGGGTCGGGAGACCCAGTACTTC. Its translation: CASSLGGGRETQYF.

The rearrangement links TRBV7-2 to TRBJ2-3; 9 nucleotides line up with TRBD2. Per the germline V gene, CDR1 is SGHTA and CDR2 is FQGNSA. The J segment lost 2 bases and the V segment lost 1 base, leaving 10 bases of the junction unmatched. The CDR3 length is 18 residues. The CDR3 protein is CASSLVGAGGSITDTQYF. CDR3 DNA: TGTGCCAGCAGCTTAGTCGGGGCGGGAGGGTCGATCACAGATACGCAGTATTTT.

The gene calls are TRBV6-5 and TRBJ1-2; the D gene is possibly TRBD1 (5 bases). V shed 3 bases and J shed 0 bases, with 8 bases lying between them. Germline V CDR1 and CDR2: MNHEY, SVGAGI. The CDR3 sequence is 14 residues long. CDR3 DNA sequence: TGTGCCAGCAGTTATGGGGGAGCTAACTATGGCTACACCTTC. Residues: CASSYGGANYGYTF.

This chain links TRBV29-1 with TRBJ1-1; D is undetermined. The germline V gene has CDR1 SQVTM and CDR2 ANQGSEA. The CDR3 runs to 13 residues. V lost 2 bases to trimming and J lost 0 bases, with 7 bases between them. The CDR3 is CSVERIMNTEAFF. The CDR3 nucleotides are TGCAGCGTTGAAAGGATAATGAACACTGAAGCTTTCTTT. Full variable domain (rest looked up from reference TRBV29-1 and TRBJ1-1): SAVISQKPSRDICQRGTSLTIQCQVDSQVTMMFWYRQQPGQSLTLIATANQGSEATYESGFVIDKFPISRPNLTFSTLTVSNMSPEDSSIYLCSVERIMNTEAFFGQGTRLTVV.

The gene calls are TRBV5-1 and TRBJ2-6; perhaps TRBD1 as D (5 bases). This CDR3 is 16 amino acids long. Germline V CDR1 and CDR2: SGHRS, YFSETQ. V lost 3 bases to trimming and J lost 0 bases, with 10 bases between them. Here the CDR3 reads CASSYDSNSGANVLTF. The CDR3 DNA sequence: TGCGCCAGCAGCTACGACAGTAACTCTGGGGCCAACGTCCTGACTTTC.

The rearrangement links TRBV10-3 to TRBJ1-4, with 7 bases identical to TRBD1. Germline CDR1 ENHRY, CDR2 SYGVKD. This CDR3 contains 16 residues. J lost 1 base, V lost 2 bases, and 4 bases had no gene match. The CDR3 sequence is CAISEGRQGTNEKLFF. The CDR3 region has the DNA TGTGCCATCAGTGAGGGAAGACAGGGAACTAATGAAAAACTGTTTTTT.

This sequence joins TRBV25-1 and TRBJ1-2; 7 bases align to TRBD1. This CDR3 is built from 16 residues. The germline CDR1 and CDR2 sequences are MGHDK and SYGVNS. V was clipped by 2 bases and J by 0 bases; unmatched bases: 6. The chain's CDR3 is CASSEARGGANYGYTF. The CDR3 DNA reads as TGTGCCAGCAGTGAAGCTCGAGGGGGCGCTAACTATGGCTACACCTTC.

J is TRBJ1-2 and V is TRBV19; D is unclear. The germline V and J ends were trimmed by 3 bases and 1 base, with 15 bases remaining between them. The CDR3 extends over 16 amino acids. CDR1 and CDR2 from the germline V gene are LNHDA and SQIVND (reference sequence). CDR3 protein: CASSIRSAEGNYGYTF. Written as DNA, the CDR3 is TGTGCCAGTAGTATTAGGTCGGCAGAAGGTAACTATGGCTACACCTTC.

This clone has just one count. The CDR3 reads CADGPWIAEAFF. DNA of the CDR3: TGTGCCGACGGACCGTGGATAGCTGAAGCTTTCTTT. This chain connects TRBV6-5 to TRBJ1-1; D is uncertain. The V end lost 11 bases, the J end lost 6 bases, and 16 bases lay between the germline ends. There are 12 residues in the CDR3. The germline V gene encodes CDR1 MNHEY and CDR2 SVGAGI.

V usage is TRBV6-6 and J usage is TRBJ1-2; TRBD1 is a possible D gene (5 bases). V lost 5 bases to trimming and J lost 5 bases, with 18 bases between them. This CDR3 comprises 15 residues. CDR1 is MNHNY and CDR2 is SVGAGI in the germline V gene (reference sequence). DNA for the CDR3: TGTGCCAGCAGTCTCGCGAGGACAACGCTTTATGGCTACACCTTC. Its protein is CASSLARTTLYGYTF.

The chain recombines TRBV2 with TRBJ1-5, with unresolved D. Germline V gene data show CDR1 as SNHLY and CDR2 as FYNNEI. The CDR3 runs 12 residues. The V gene lost 8 bases and the J gene lost 0 bases, with 5 bases spanning the gap. The CDR3 sequence is CASQDSNQPQHF. CDR3 DNA: TGTGCCAGCCAAGATAGCAATCAGCCCCAGCATTTT.